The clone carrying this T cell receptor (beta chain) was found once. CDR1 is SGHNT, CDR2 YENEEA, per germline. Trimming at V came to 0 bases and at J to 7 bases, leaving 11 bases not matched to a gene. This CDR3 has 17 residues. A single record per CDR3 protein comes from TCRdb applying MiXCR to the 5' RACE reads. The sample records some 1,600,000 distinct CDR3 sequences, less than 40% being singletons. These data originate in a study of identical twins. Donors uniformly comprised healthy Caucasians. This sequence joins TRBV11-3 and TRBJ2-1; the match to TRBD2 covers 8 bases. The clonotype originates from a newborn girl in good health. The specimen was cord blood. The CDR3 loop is CASSLDPPAGVRNEQFF. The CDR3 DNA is TGTGCCAGCAGCTTAGATCCCCCAGCGGGAGTTAGGAATGAGCAGTTCTTC.